This TCR beta chain was captured in a study of cytomegalovirus exposure and HLA in healthy donors. The study ran its PCR with 60 Vbeta and 13 Jbeta primers. In the original analysis: As a later analysis found, there were 80 million or so unique TCR beta chains, of which some 9.9 million were shared. The data were produced by immunoSEQ multiplex PCR, yet TCRdb's version contains in-frame clones alone and is incomplete. Clone size and the V and J calls come from that table; the DNA yielded D and trimming. The table includes around 110,000 clones, about 80% detected once. CDR1 and CDR2 from the germline V gene are GTSNPN and SVGIG (reference sequence). This CDR3 contains 15 residues. The trim removed 1 base at V and 6 bases at J, leaving 8 bases unmatched.

The genes are TRBV30 and TRBJ2-7, with TRBD1 matching over 11 bases. The clonotype originates from a young man in good health and CMV-seropositive. Sample: PBMCs. CDR3 loop: CAWSAVGTGGLEQYF. In nucleotides, the CDR3 is TGTGCCTGGAGTGCCGTCGGGACAGGGGGTCTCGAGCAGTACTTC.